The 15 T cell receptor beta chains reported below all come from one sample, sequenced in a study of CD8 T cells in ankylosing spondylitis (dated by TCRdb to the late 2010s). Receptor amplification or capture employed 5' RACE. These reads were obtained on an Illumina HiSeq 2500. TCRdb passed the public sequencing reads through fastp at Q25 and MiXCR, retaining productive beta sequences. Rows with a matching CDR3 protein are joined into one entry that keeps the most common DNA and genes. The sample table records approximately 250,000 distinct CDR3 sequences; under 8.5% of these occur just once. Approximately 5% of the sample belongs to the ten largest clones. The material sequenced was blood, either unsorted or a sorted T cell fraction (not recorded which). These receptors were obtained from a female donor with ankylosing spondylitis or in good health (not recorded which).

At least ten counts were recorded for this clonotype. This chain links TRBV29-1 with TRBJ2-1; tentatively, D is TRBD1 (6 bases). Germline V gene lookup returns CDR1 SQVTM and CDR2 ANQGSEA. With 6 bases removed from V and 2 bases from J, the gap between germline ends came to 17 bases. The CDR3 is 15 residues long. The DNA for the CDR3 is TGCAGCGTGGTTGGGGGCCAAGACACCTACAATGAGCAGTTCTTC. This codes for CSVVGGQDTYNEQFF.

The table lists this clonotype with many counts. J is TRBJ2-7 and V is TRBV7-2; D is undetermined. Germline V gene lookup returns CDR1 SGHTA and CDR2 FQGNSA. V was cut by 0 bases and J by 3 bases, with 9 bases left in between. The CDR3 is 14 amino acids. CDR3 bases: TGTGCCAGCAGCTTAGCAGGGAACCTCTACGAGCAGTACTTC. Translation gives CASSLAGNLYEQYF.

There are many counts of this clonotype. The chain is built from TRBV12-3 or TRBV12-4 and TRBJ2-1; 13 positions agree with TRBD2. J was trimmed by 6 bases and V by 6 bases; bases with no gene match: 5. The CDR3 consists of 15 residues. As DNA, the CDR3 is TGTGCCAGCAGCCCCCGGACTAGCGGGAGCAATGAGCAGTTCTTC. Amino acids: CASSPRTSGSNEQFF.

Many counts were recorded for this clonotype. The rearrangement uses TRBV12-3 or TRBV12-4 and TRBJ2-7; a weak D match, TRBD1 (6 bases). The CDR3 sequence is 16 residues long. Trimming took off 5 bases at V and 4 bases at J, with 21 bases between the two ends. Here the CDR3 reads CASSGGWGLEEYEQYF. In DNA, the CDR3 is TGTGCCAGCAGTGGAGGTTGGGGGCTAGAGGAGTACGAGCAGTACTTC.

This clonotype was seen only a few times. The V and J genes are TRBV20-1 and TRBJ2-7, with a tentative D call TRBD2 (6 bases). CDR1 and CDR2 from the germline V gene are DFQATT and SNEGSKA (reference sequence). This CDR3 is 17 amino acids long. V was trimmed by 2 bases and J by 2 bases, leaving 22 bases between them. Here the CDR3 reads CSARKSISAGGTYEQYF. CDR3 sequence (DNA): TGCAGTGCTAGAAAGTCGATATCAGCGGGTGGGACCTACGAGCAGTACTTC.

This clonotype was seen ten or more times. The DNA of the CDR3 is TGCGCCAGCAGCTTCAGCGGCGGGACAGTCACTGAAGCTTTCTTT. Its translation: CASSFSGGTVTEAFF. The chain recombines TRBV5-1 with TRBJ1-1; 7 bases align to TRBD1. The CDR3 contains 15 residues. Trimming at V came to 2 bases and at J to 4 bases, leaving 8 bases not matched to a gene. Germline V gives CDR1 SGHRS, CDR2 YFSETQ.

This clonotype has a count of ten or more. This chain connects TRBV12-3 or TRBV12-4 to TRBJ2-7; perhaps TRBD2 as D (6 bases). With 3 bases removed from V and 0 bases from J, the gap between germline ends came to 15 bases. The CDR3 runs to 16 residues. The DNA of the CDR3 is TGTGCCAGCAGTTTTCTTGGCGGGGACGGCTCCTACGAGCAGTACTTC. This translates into CASSFLGGDGSYEQYF.

There are a few counts of this clonotype. The CDR3 loop is CSASVPGLAGGRDYEQYF. CDR3 nucleotides: TGCAGTGCTTCGGTTCCGGGACTAGCGGGAGGACGGGACTACGAGCAGTACTTC. The rearrangement links TRBV20-1 to TRBJ2-7; TRBD2 matches at 15 bases. Per the germline V gene, CDR1 is DFQATT and CDR2 is SNEGSKA (reference sequence). The CDR3 runs to 18 residues. V lost 5 bases, J lost 3 bases, and 14 bases stayed unmatched.

This chain connects TRBV7-2 to TRBJ2-1, with TRBD1 identical over 9 bases. This CDR3 spans 15 amino acids. The germline V gene encodes CDR1 SGHTA and CDR2 FQGNSA. V dropped 5 bases and J dropped 8; count of bases not matched to a gene: 10. CDR3 residues: CASSPRRQGVDEQFF. The DNA for the CDR3 is TGTGCCAGCAGCCCTCGACGACAGGGGGTAGATGAGCAGTTCTTC. Complete variable domain (other parts from reference TRBV7-2 and TRBJ2-1): GAGVSQSPSNKVTEKGKDVELRCDPISGHTALYWYRQSLGQGLEFLIYFQGNSAPDKSGLPSDRFSAERTGGSVSTLTIQRTQQEDSAVYLCASSPRRQGVDEQFFGPGTRLTVL.

This clonotype was observed many times. J is TRBJ1-4 and V is TRBV5-1, with D maybe TRBD1 (6 bases). Germline CDR1 reads SGHRS; CDR2 reads YFSETQ. The CDR3 extends over 15 amino acids. Deletions cut 7 bases from V and 8 bases from J, with 21 bases between. CDR3 in DNA: TGCGCCAGCGCACCGTCTCAGGGGTCGCTGGAAAAACTGTTTTTT. Its protein is CASAPSQGSLEKLFF.

This clonotype was counted at least ten times. The rearrangement uses TRBV4-2 and TRBJ1-5, with D unresolved. The CDR3 is 15 residues long. From germline, CDR1 is LGHNA and CDR2 YNFKEQ. Trimming left V 1 base short and J 0 bases short, with 7 bases between. The CDR3 DNA follows: TGTGCCAGCAGCCAAGGTTGGTATAGCAATCAGCCCCAGCATTTT. It translates to CASSQGWYSNQPQHF.

This clonotype has at least ten counts. The chain employs TRBV20-1 and TRBJ2-3; D is uncertain. The CDR3 is 15 amino acids. Trimming left V 0 bases short and J 0 bases short, with 10 bases between. Germline V gene sequence: CDR1 DFQATT, CDR2 SNEGSKA (reference sequence). The CDR3 nucleotides are TGCAGTGCTAGAGATTCTGGCAGTAGCACAGATACGCAGTATTTT. Translated, it gives CSARDSGSSTDTQYF.

This clonotype was picked up many times. The V and J genes are TRBV6-1 and TRBJ2-3; 8 bases align to TRBD2. J gave up 5 bases and V 7 bases, and 8 bases lay outside the gene matches. In germline, CDR1 is MNHNS, CDR2 SASEGT. The CDR3 spans 14 residues. The CDR3 region has the DNA TGTGCCAGCAAGGGTCTAACTAGCGGAGATACGCAGTATTTT. Protein product: CASKGLTSGDTQYF.

This clonotype was found many times. This chain uses TRBV7-2 with TRBJ2-1; D unresolved. The V and J ends lost 1 base and 12 bases respectively, with 13 bases between them. The CDR3 contains 13 residues. Germline CDR1 reads SGHTA; CDR2 reads FQGNSA. This CDR3 reads CASSLGRHGWQFF. The CDR3 DNA follows: TGTGCCAGCAGCTTAGGGCGGCATGGGTGGCAGTTCTTC.

Ten or more counts support this clonotype. The J gene is TRBJ2-7, the V gene TRBV20-1; 7 bases map to TRBD1. Germline loops: CDR1 DFQATT, CDR2 SNEGSKA (reference sequence). V was pared by 0 bases and J by 1 base, with 15 bases of the junction left unmatched. CDR3 size: 18 residues. The CDR3 DNA is TGCAGTGCTAGAGACCAATACAGGGGATCTCTAGATTCCTACGAGCAGTACTTC. Its translation: CSARDQYRGSLDSYEQYF.